Below, 7 T cell receptor beta chains from the same sample are listed, as sequenced in a study of PD-L1 blockade in urothelial cancer. Profiled with immunoSEQ multiplex PCR; TCRdb holds only in-frame clones, not every one. This table holds about 38,000 clones, around four fifths found once. Time point given: pretreatment peripheral blood. The starting material was PBMCs, obtained around atezolizumab (anti-PD-L1) treatment. The source of these receptors is a man older than 75 with urothelial cancer.

The V and J genes are TRBV11-2 and TRBJ1-2, with 8 bases lining up with TRBD1. CDR3 size: 14 residues. V was pared by 5 bases and J by 8 bases, with 10 bases of the junction left unmatched. Germline values: CDR1 SGHAT, CDR2 FQNNGV. The CDR3 spells CASSPGLAGGGYTF. Here the CDR3 DNA reads TGTGCCAGCAGCCCCGGGCTGGCAGGGGGCGGCTACACCTTC.

CDR3 sequence reads: CASSSRGAGVNYGYTF. CDR3 DNA sequence: TGTGCCAGCAGCTCCCGGGGCGCAGGGGTAAACTATGGCTACACCTTC. This chain links TRBV5-6 with TRBJ1-2, with a possible D match to TRBD1 (6 bases). The V end lost 3 bases, the J end lost 2 bases, and 17 bases lay between the germline ends. CDR1 and CDR2 from the germline V gene are SGHDT and YYEEEE. This CDR3 region has 16 residues.

The rearrangement uses TRBV30 and TRBJ2-1, with D tentatively TRBD2 (6 bases). V was trimmed by 2 bases and J by 7 bases, leaving 15 bases between them. CDR3 length: 14 residues. CDR1 GTSNPN and CDR2 SVGIG come from the germline V gene (reference sequence). The CDR3 region has the DNA TGTGCCTGGAGTCGGGAGTTGGTTATAAATGAGCAGTTCTTC. The encoded protein is CAWSRELVINEQFF.

This chain connects TRBV7-2 to TRBJ1-3; D is unclear. The CDR3 runs to 15 residues. Deletions cut 4 bases from V and 2 bases from J, with 12 bases between. Germline V gene data show CDR1 as SGHTA and CDR2 as FQGNSA. CDR3 region: CASSSAPVPGNTIYF. The DNA of the CDR3 is TGTGCCAGCAGCTCCGCCCCAGTCCCTGGAAACACCATATATTTT.

The rearrangement links TRBV4-1 to TRBJ2-1; TRBD2 agrees at 10 bases. Germline V lookup: CDR1 MGHRA, CDR2 YSYEKL. This CDR3 has 17 residues. V was clipped by 1 base and J by 9 bases; unmatched bases: 12. CDR3 DNA: TGCGCCAGCAGCCAAGCCGTCCGCCTAGCGGGAGTAGGTGAGCAGTTCTTC. Its translation is CASSQAVRLAGVGEQFF.

The V call is TRBV18, the J call TRBJ2-1; D may be TRBD1 (5 bases). Deletions cut 3 bases from V and 8 bases from J, with 11 bases between. The CDR3 totals 13 residues. From germline, CDR1 is KGHSH and CDR2 LQKENI. This CDR3 is CASSPPQGDEQFF. In DNA, the CDR3 is TGTGCCAGCTCACCTCCCCAGGGCGATGAGCAGTTCTTC.

The CDR3 here is CASSLAGGETQYF. The CDR3 region has the DNA TGTGCCAGTAGTCTAGCGGGAGGGGAGACCCAGTACTTC. The chain couples TRBV19 to TRBJ2-5; 12 positions match TRBD2. This CDR3 is 13 amino acids long. Per germline, CDR1 LNHDA and CDR2 SQIVND (reference sequence). J was trimmed by 5 bases and V by 5 bases; bases with no gene match: 0.